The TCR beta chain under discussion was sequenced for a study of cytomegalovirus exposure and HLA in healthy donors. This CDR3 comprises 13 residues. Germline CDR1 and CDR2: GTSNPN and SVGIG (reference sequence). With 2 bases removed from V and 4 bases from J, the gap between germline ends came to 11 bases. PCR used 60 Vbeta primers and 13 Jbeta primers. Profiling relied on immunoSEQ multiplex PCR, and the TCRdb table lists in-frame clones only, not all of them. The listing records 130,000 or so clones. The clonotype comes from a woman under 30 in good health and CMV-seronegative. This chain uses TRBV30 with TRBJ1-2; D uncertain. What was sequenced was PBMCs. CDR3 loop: CAWSPGGSYGYTF. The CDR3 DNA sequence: TGTGCCTGGAGTCCGGGAGGTAGCTATGGCTACACCTTC.